These 21 T cell receptor beta chains originate from one sample sequenced in a study of OX40 agonist ivuxolimab in advanced cancers. The data were produced by immunoSEQ multiplex PCR, yet TCRdb's version contains in-frame clones alone and is incomplete. The data hold approximately 92,000 clones, with 70% to 85% observed a single time. The material was CD4+ or CD8+ T cells sorted from blood, obtained in a trial of the OX40 agonist ivuxolimab. These receptors all come from an adult with an advanced solid tumor such as melanoma, head and neck, liver or kidney cancer.

The rearrangement links TRBV30 to TRBJ1-1, with D tentatively TRBD1 (6 bases). V was clipped by 8 bases and J by 9 bases, with 16 bases between them. Germline V gene data show CDR1 as GTSNPN and CDR2 as SVGIG (reference sequence). The CDR3 consists of 11 residues. CDR3 DNA sequence: TGTGCCCGTGGGGGCGGAACCAAAGCTTTCTTT. This gives the protein CARGGGTKAFF.

The chain uses TRBV2 and TRBJ1-6; tentatively, D is TRBD1 (5 bases). Germline V CDR1 and CDR2: SNHLY, FYNNEI. V was shortened by 6 bases and J by 7 bases, with 13 bases between the two germline ends. The CDR3 sequence is 14 residues long. CDR3 sequence reads: CASSSDSGNSPLHF. Written as DNA, the CDR3 is TGTGCCAGCAGCTCAGACAGCGGGAATTCACCCCTCCACTTT. Full variable domain (missing parts from reference TRBV2 and TRBJ1-6): EPEVTQTPSHQVTQMGQEVILRCVPISNHLYFYWYRQILGQKVEFLVSFYNNEISEKSEIFDDQFSVERPDGSNFTLKIRSTKLEDSAMYFCASSSDSGNSPLHFGNGTRLTVT.

The chain links TRBV7-9 to TRBJ2-7, with 7 bases aligning to TRBD2. CDR1 and CDR2 (germline): SEHNR, FQNEAQ (reference sequence). Trimming removed 5 bases from V and 5 bases from J; junction bases left unmatched: 18. The CDR3 contains 17 residues. CDR3 loop: CASSATPYGDGGDEQYF. The DNA for the CDR3 is TGTGCCAGCAGCGCTACCCCCTACGGGGATGGGGGGGACGAGCAGTACTTC.

This clone has a single count. The genes are TRBV2 and TRBJ2-1; 8 bases agree with TRBD2. V lost 7 bases, J lost 9 bases, and 11 bases stayed unmatched. Germline CDR1 and CDR2: SNHLY and FYNNEI. There are 14 residues in the CDR3. CDR3 in amino acids: CASKPGLEGGEQFF. The CDR3 nucleotides are TGTGCCAGCAAACCGGGACTAGAAGGCGGTGAGCAGTTCTTC.

The V gene is TRBV4-3, the J gene TRBJ1-2, with 8 bases identical to TRBD1. CDR1 and CDR2 (germline): LGHNA, YSLEER. V was clipped by 0 bases and J by 6 bases; unmatched bases: 9. This CDR3 spans 16 amino acids. CDR3 DNA: TGCGCCAGCAGCCAAGATGCCGGACAGGGTGGGAATGGCTACACCTTC. Translating it yields CASSQDAGQGGNGYTF.

The rearrangement joins TRBV4-2 to TRBJ2-7; 9 bases fit TRBD2. The CDR3 is 14 amino acids. In germline, CDR1 is LGHNA, CDR2 YNFKEQ. Trimming took 4 bases from V and 7 from J; bases not matched to a gene: 8. The CDR3 coding sequence is TGTGCCAGCAGCCGTAGCGGGGGCCCATTGGAGCAGTACTTC. As protein: CASSRSGGPLEQYF.

This sequence joins TRBV11-3 and TRBJ2-2; a possible D gene is TRBD1 (6 bases). The CDR3 loop spans 16 amino acids. Trimming took off 4 bases at V and 1 base at J, with 13 bases between the two ends. Germline V gives CDR1 SGHNT, CDR2 YENEEA. The CDR3 DNA reads TGTGCCAGCAGCTCCCGGGACACCATGAACACCGGGGAGCTGTTTTTT. It is translated as CASSSRDTMNTGELFF.

The chain uses TRBV6-5 and TRBJ2-7, with D unresolved. The germline gives CDR1 MNHEY, CDR2 SVGAGI. V lost 0 bases and J lost 0, with 9 bases in between. This CDR3 is 15 amino acids long. CDR3 sequence reads: CASSYSNRVSYEQYF. CDR3 bases: TGTGCCAGCAGTTACTCTAACCGGGTCTCCTACGAGCAGTACTTC.

This clone was detected a few times. This sample includes further DNA sequences coding for the same CDR3. The chain employs TRBV5-1 and TRBJ1-2; 7 nucleotides agree with TRBD1. This CDR3 is built from 13 residues. CDR1 and CDR2 (germline): SGHRS, YFSETQ. Losses at the gene ends were 0 bases for V and 5 bases for J; bases not matched to a gene: 1. In DNA, the CDR3 is TGCGCCAGCAGCTTGGACAGGGGTTATGGCTACACCTTC. This encodes CASSLDRGYGYTF. The entire variable domain, with the rest obtained from reference TRBV5-1 and TRBJ1-2, is as follows: KAGVTQTPRYLIKTRGQQVTLSCSPISGHRSVSWYQQTPGQGLQFLFEYFSETQRNKGNFPGRFSGRQFSNSRSEMNVSTLELGDSALYLCASSLDRGYGYTFGSGTRLTVV.

The chain recombines TRBV4-1 with TRBJ2-1, with D maybe TRBD1 (5 bases). CDR1 MGHRA and CDR2 YSYEKL come from the germline V gene. V was cut by 2 bases and J by 6 bases, with 23 bases left in between. This CDR3 region has 18 residues. The CDR3 loop reads CASSQTLAPGQHSNEQFF. CDR3 DNA: TGCGCCAGCAGCCAAACCCTTGCGCCAGGGCAACACAGCAATGAGCAGTTCTTC.

The chain combines TRBV9 with TRBJ2-2, with unresolved D. The V end was cut by 3 bases, the J end by 7 bases, with 28 bases between. CDR1 and CDR2 (germline): SGDLS, YYNGEE. This CDR3 has 19 amino acids. The CDR3 DNA reads TGTGCCAGCAGCGGACAAGAGGATAGTAGCTTTAAGAAGGGCGGGGAGCTGTTTTTT. Its translation is CASSGQEDSSFKKGGELFF.

The chain couples TRBV6-1 to TRBJ2-7; D is uncertain. Germline CDR1 is MNHNS and CDR2 is SASEGT. V lost 0 bases and J lost 5, with 14 bases in between. The CDR3 runs to 15 residues. The CDR3 DNA sequence: TGTGCCAGCAGTGAAGCCGGTGGGCTAAAGCACGAGCAGTACTTC. Its protein product is CASSEAGGLKHEQYF.

The V and J genes are TRBV5-8 and TRBJ1-5, with TRBD1 matching 8 bases. Unmatched junction bases numbered 5, after V lost 4 bases and J lost 2 bases. This CDR3 is 15 amino acids long. The germline gives CDR1 SGHTS, CDR2 YDEGEE. This chain's CDR3 is CASSPGQGGNQPQHF. CDR3 nucleotides: TGTGCCAGCAGCCCAGGACAGGGCGGCAATCAGCCCCAGCATTTT.

This chain joins TRBV6-5 and TRBJ2-1, with D unresolved. Germline V gene lookup returns CDR1 MNHEY and CDR2 SVGAGI. Trimming took off 2 bases at V and 0 bases at J, with 5 bases between the two ends. CDR3 length: 14 residues. CDR3 residues: CASSYPSSYNEQFF. In nucleotides, the CDR3 is TGTGCCAGCAGTTACCCGAGCTCCTACAATGAGCAGTTCTTC.

The CDR3 DNA is TGTGCCAGTAGCCCGGGACAGGGGGCGTGGGAGACCCAGTACTTC. This gives the protein CASSPGQGAWETQYF. The chain combines TRBV19 with TRBJ2-5; 12 bases align to TRBD1. V shed 6 bases, J shed 5 bases, and the junction held 7 bases outside the gene matches. The CDR3 sequence is 15 residues long. The germline V gene encodes CDR1 LNHDA and CDR2 SQIVND (reference sequence). The whole variable domain, remainder taken from reference TRBV19 and TRBJ2-5, is DGGITQSPKYLFRKEGQNVTLSCEQNLNHDAMYWYRQDPGQGLRLIYYSQIVNDFQKGDIAEGYSVSREKKESFPLTVTSAQKNPTAFYLCASSPGQGAWETQYFGPGTRLLVL.

V is TRBV27 and J is TRBJ2-7; no clear D gene. V shed 6 bases and J shed 4 bases, with 13 bases lying between them. From germline, CDR1 is MNHEY and CDR2 SMNVEV (reference sequence). CDR3 length equals 13 residues. This CDR3 is CASSFRIFYEQYF. In nucleotides, the CDR3 is TGTGCCAGCAGCTTTCGCATATTTTACGAGCAGTACTTC.

V usage is TRBV5-6 and J usage is TRBJ1-2; D is uncertain. The CDR3 is made up of 15 amino acids. Germline lookup yields CDR1 SGHDT and CDR2 YYEEEE. V was pared by 0 bases and J by 3 bases, with 12 bases between. In DNA, the CDR3 is TGTGCCAGCAGCTTGGACACCAGTTATTACTATGGCTACACCTTC. Translated: CASSLDTSYYYGYTF. The full variable domain, its missing parts supplied by reference TRBV5-6 and TRBJ1-2, is DAGVTQSPTHLIKTRGQQVTLRCSPKSGHDTVSWYQQALGQGPQFIFQYYEEEERQRGNFPDRFSGHQFPNYSSELNVNALLLGDSALYLCASSLDTSYYYGYTFGSGTRLTVV.

The V call is TRBV6-5, the J call TRBJ1-1; D is unresolved. CDR1 MNHEY and CDR2 SVGAGI come from the germline V gene. V gave up 2 bases and J gave up 3 bases, with 7 bases separating them. The CDR3 is 13 amino acids. The CDR3 spells CASSYNSYTEAFF. As DNA, the CDR3 is TGTGCCAGCAGTTACAACAGTTACACTGAAGCTTTCTTT.

This rearrangement joins TRBV4-3 to TRBJ2-1; no firm D call. CDR1 and CDR2 (germline): LGHNA, YSLEER. V lost 1 base, J lost 2 bases, and 12 bases lay in between. The CDR3 is made up of 16 amino acids. The CDR3 DNA reads TGCGCCAGCAGCCAAGGCGGCAGTCTAGCCTACAATGAGCAGTTCTTC. Encoded protein: CASSQGGSLAYNEQFF.

The table lists this clone with a few counts. J is TRBJ2-7 and V is TRBV6-6; unclear D gene. The ends were cut back, 2 bases at V and 7 bases at J, with 12 bases in the middle. CDR1 and CDR2 from the germline V gene are MNHNY and SVGAGI (reference sequence). CDR3 length equals 13 residues. Written as DNA, the CDR3 is TGTGCCAGCAGTTACCCAGACTCGACGGAGCAGTACTTC. This sequence encodes CASSYPDSTEQYF.

This chain connects TRBV9 to TRBJ1-2; 7 bases match TRBD1. Germline loops: CDR1 SGDLS, CDR2 YYNGEE. The V gene end was trimmed by 4 bases and the J gene end by 0 bases; junction bases not matched to a gene: 6. CDR3 size: 15 residues. The CDR3 protein is CASSSDRATNYGYTF. Written as DNA, the CDR3 is TGTGCCAGCAGCTCCGACAGGGCCACTAACTATGGCTACACCTTC.